This entry describes one TCR beta chain. What it binds is unknown. The record originates from a study of T cells in localized non-small cell lung cancer. This CDR3 comprises 12 residues. Germline V gene data show CDR1 as KGHSH and CDR2 as LQKENI. V lost 6 bases, J lost 6 bases, and 12 bases lay in between. Generated by immunoSEQ multiplex PCR, the TCRdb table keeps only in-frame clones and is missing some. The sample has more than 45,000 clones, about nine tenths seen once. Study outcomes and limitations: Longer survival (overall) was linked to higher T cell density in blood.

The chain joins TRBV18 to TRBJ2-7; no firm D call. The source of this sequence is a male donor older than 55 with stage III squamous cell lung carcinoma. The specimen was peripheral blood, collected before any cancer treatment. DNA for the CDR3: TGTGCCAGCTCGCCGCTCGGCTCCGAGCAGTACTTC. Residues: CASSPLGSEQYF.